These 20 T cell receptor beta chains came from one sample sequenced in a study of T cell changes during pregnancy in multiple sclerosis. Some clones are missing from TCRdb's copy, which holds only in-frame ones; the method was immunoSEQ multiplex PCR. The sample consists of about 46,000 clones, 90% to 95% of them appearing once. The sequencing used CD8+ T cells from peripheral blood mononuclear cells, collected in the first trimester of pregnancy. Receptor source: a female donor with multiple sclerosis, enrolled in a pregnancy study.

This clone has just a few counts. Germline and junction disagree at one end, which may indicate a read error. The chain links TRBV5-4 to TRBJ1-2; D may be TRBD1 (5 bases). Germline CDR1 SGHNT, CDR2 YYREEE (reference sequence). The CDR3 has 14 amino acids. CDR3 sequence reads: CASSLGGTSGGYTF. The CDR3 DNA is TGTGCCAGCAGTTTGGGCGGGACCTCGGGTGGCTACACCTTC.

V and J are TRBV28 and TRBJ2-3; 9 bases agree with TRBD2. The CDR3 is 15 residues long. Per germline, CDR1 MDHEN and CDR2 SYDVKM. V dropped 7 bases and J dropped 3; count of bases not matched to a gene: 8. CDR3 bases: TGTGCCAGCATTAGCGGGAGAAGGGTGACAGATACGCAGTATTTT. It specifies CASISGRRVTDTQYF.

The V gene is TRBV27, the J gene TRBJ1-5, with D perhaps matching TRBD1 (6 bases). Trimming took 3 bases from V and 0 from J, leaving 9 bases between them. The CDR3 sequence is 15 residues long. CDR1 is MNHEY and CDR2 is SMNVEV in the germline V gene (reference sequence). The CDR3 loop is CASSLGARSNQPQHF. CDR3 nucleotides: TGTGCCAGCAGTTTGGGGGCCCGTAGCAATCAGCCCCAGCATTTT.

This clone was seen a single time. The CDR3 loop is CASSFRDRDGGPQHF. The CDR3 nucleotides read TGTGCCAGCAGCTTCCGGGACAGGGACGGGGGGCCCCAGCATTTT. The rearrangement uses TRBV5-5 and TRBJ1-5; 9 bases map to TRBD1. The CDR3 sequence is 15 residues long. V shed 2 bases and J 9 bases; nucleotides not matched to a gene: 9. The V gene's germline CDR1 is SGHKS and CDR2 YYEKEE (reference sequence).

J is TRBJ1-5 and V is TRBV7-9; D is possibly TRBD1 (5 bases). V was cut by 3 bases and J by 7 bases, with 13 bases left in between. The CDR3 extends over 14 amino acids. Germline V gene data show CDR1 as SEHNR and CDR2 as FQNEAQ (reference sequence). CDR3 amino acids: CASSLGGKGQPQHF. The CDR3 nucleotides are TGTGCCAGCAGCTTGGGGGGGAAGGGACAGCCCCAGCATTTT.

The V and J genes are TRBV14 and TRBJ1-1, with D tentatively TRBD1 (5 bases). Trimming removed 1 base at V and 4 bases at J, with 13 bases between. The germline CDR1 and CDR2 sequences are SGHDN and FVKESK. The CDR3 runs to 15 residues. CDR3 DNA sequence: TGTGCCAGCAGCCAAGTCTATGGGGGGGGCACTGAAGCTTTCTTT. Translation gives CASSQVYGGGTEAFF.

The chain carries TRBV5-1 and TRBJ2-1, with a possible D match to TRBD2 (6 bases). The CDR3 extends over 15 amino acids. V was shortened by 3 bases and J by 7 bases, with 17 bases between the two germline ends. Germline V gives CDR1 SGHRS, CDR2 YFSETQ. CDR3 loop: CASSSPGTQDNEQFF. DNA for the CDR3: TGCGCCAGCAGCTCCCCCGGGACTCAGGATAATGAGCAGTTCTTC.

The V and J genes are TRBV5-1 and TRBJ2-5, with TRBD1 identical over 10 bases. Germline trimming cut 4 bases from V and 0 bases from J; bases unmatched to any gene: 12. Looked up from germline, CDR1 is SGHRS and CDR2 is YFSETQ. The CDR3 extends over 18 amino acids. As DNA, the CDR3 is TGCGCCAGCAGCCTCTTTCTTGGGGACAGGGGCGACCAAGAGACCCAGTACTTC. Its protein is CASSLFLGDRGDQETQYF.

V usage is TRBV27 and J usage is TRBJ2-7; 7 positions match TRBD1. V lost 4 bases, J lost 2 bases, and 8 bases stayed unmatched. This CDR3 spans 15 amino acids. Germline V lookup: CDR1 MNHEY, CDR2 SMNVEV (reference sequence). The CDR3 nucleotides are TGTGCCAGCAGTTCCCCAAGACAGGGACCCTACGAGCAGTACTTC. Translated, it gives CASSSPRQGPYEQYF.

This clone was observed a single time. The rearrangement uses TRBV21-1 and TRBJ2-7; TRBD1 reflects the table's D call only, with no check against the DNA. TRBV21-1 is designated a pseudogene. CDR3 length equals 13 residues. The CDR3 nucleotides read TGTGCCAGCAGCAAGCAGGGGAATCCCGAGCAGTACTTC. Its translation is CASSKQGNPEQYF.

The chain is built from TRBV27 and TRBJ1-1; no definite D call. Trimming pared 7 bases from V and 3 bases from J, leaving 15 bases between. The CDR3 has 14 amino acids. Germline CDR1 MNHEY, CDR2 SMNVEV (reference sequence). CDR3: CASNRGGRHTEAFF. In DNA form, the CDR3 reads TGTGCCAGCAACCGGGGAGGTAGGCACACTGAAGCTTTCTTT.

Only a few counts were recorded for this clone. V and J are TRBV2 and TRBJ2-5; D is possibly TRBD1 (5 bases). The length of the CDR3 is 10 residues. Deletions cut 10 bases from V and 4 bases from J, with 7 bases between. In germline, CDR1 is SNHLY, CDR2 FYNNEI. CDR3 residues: CATRGETQYF. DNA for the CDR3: TGTGCCACAAGGGGAGAGACCCAGTACTTC.

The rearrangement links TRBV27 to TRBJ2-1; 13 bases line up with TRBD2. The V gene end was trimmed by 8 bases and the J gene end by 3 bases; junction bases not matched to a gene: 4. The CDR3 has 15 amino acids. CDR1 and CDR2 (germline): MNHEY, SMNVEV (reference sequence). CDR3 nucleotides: TGTGCCAGCGGGGGACTAGCGGGGAACTACAATGAGCAGTTCTTC. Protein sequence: CASGGLAGNYNEQFF.

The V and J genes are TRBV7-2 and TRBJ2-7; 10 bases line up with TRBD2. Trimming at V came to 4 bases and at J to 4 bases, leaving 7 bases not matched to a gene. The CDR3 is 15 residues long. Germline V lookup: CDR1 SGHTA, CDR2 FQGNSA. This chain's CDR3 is CASSSGSSGSYEQYF. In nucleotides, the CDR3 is TGTGCCAGCAGCTCCGGGTCTAGCGGGAGTTACGAGCAGTACTTC. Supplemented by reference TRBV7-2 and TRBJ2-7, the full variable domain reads GAGVSQSPSNKVTEKGKDVELRCDPISGHTALYWYRQSLGQGLEFLIYFQGNSAPDKSGLPSDRFSAERTGGSVSTLTIQRTQQEDSAVYLCASSSGSSGSYEQYFGPGTRLTVT.

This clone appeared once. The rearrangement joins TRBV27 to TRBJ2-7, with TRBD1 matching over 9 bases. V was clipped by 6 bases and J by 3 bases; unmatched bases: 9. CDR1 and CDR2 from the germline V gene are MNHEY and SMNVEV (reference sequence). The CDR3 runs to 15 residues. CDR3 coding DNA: TGTGCCAGCAGCCCTAGGACAGGGGCCCGCTACGAGCAGTACTTC. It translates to CASSPRTGARYEQYF.

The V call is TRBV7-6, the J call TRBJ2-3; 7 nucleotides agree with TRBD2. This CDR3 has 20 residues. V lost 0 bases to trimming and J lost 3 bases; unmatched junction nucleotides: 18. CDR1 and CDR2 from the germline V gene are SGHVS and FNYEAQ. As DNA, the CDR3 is TGTGCCAGCAGCTTAGCACATTGGGGGAGGGCCCGGATGGGGACAGATACGCAGTATTTT. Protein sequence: CASSLAHWGRARMGTDTQYF.

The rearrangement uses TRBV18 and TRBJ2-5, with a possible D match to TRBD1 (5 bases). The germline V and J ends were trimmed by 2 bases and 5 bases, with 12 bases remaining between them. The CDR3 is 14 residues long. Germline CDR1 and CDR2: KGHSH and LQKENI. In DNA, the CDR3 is TGTGCCAGCTCACCAGTGACAGCTGGTGAGACCCAGTACTTC. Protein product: CASSPVTAGETQYF.

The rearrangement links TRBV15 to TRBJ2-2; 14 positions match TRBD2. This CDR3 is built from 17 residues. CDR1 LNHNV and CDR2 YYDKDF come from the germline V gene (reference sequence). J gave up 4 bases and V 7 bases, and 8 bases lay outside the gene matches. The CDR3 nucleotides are TGTGCCACCACCCCGGGACTAGCGGGAGTGGGCACCGGGGAGCTGTTTTTT. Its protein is CATTPGLAGVGTGELFF.

CDR3 nucleotides: TGTGCCAGCAGTCCGGGAGAGGCCTACAATGAGCAGTTCTTC. Translated: CASSPGEAYNEQFF. The V gene is TRBV27, the J gene TRBJ2-1, with a weak D call TRBD2 (6 bases). Germline V gene lookup returns CDR1 MNHEY and CDR2 SMNVEV (reference sequence). The V end lost 5 bases, the J end lost 2 bases, and 10 bases lay between the germline ends. CDR3 length: 14 amino acids.

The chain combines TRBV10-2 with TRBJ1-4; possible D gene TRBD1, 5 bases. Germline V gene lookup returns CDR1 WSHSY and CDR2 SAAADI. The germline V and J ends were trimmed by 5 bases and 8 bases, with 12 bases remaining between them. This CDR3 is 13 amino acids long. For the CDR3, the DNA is TGCGCCAGCAGTCAGGGCGCAAAGGAAAAACTGTTTTTT. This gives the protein CASSQGAKEKLFF.